This TCR beta chain was retrieved from a study of Ad26.COV2.S vaccination and SARS-CoV-2 variants. CDR1 is LGHNA and CDR2 is YSLEER in the germline V gene. J gave up 5 bases and V 4 bases, and 10 bases lay outside the gene matches. CDR3 size: 18 residues. The assay was immunoSEQ multiplex PCR, and TCRdb's table has in-frame clones only and misses some. This sample carries fewer than 150,000 clones, about nine tenths of them seen once, and the ten largest clones take 4% to 6%. The clonotype originates from a human donor who had recovered from COVID-19. The sample was peripheral blood, taken after recovery from COVID-19. The chain combines TRBV4-3 with TRBJ1-6, with 11 nucleotides matching TRBD1. The CDR3 nucleotides read TGCGCCAGCAGCCTTGGGACAGGGGGAACGATTCATAATTCACCCCTCCACTTT. Its translation is CASSLGTGGTIHNSPLHF.